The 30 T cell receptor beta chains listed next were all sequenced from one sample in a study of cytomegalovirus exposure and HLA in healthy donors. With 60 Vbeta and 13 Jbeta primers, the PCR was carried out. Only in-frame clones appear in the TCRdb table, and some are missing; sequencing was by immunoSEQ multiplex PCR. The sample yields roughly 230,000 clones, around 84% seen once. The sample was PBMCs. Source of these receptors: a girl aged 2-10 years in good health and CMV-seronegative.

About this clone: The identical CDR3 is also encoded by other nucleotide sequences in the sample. The CDR3 protein is CASSDGRATDTQYF. CDR3 DNA: TGTGCCAGCAGTGACGGCAGGGCCACAGATACGCAGTATTTT. The chain uses TRBV2 and TRBJ2-3; a possible D gene is TRBD1 (5 bases). Trimming shortened V by 3 bases and J by 2 bases, and 9 bases separated the two germline ends. This CDR3 comprises 14 residues. Germline V gene data show CDR1 as SNHLY and CDR2 as FYNNEI.

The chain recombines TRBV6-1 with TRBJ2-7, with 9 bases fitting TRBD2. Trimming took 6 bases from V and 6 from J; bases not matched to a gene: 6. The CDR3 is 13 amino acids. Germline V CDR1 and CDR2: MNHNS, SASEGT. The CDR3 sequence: CASSGLASSEQYF. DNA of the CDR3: TGTGCCAGCAGCGGACTAGCGAGCAGCGAGCAGTACTTC.

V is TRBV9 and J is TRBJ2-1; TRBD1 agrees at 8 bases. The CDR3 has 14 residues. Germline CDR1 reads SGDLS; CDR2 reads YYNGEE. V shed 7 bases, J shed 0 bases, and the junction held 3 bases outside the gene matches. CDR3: CASQGASSYNEQFF. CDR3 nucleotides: TGTGCCAGCCAGGGGGCCAGCTCCTACAATGAGCAGTTCTTC.

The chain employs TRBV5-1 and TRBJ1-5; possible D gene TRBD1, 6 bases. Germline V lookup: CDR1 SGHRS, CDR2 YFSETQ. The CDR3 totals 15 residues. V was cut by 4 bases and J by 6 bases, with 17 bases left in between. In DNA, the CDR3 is TGCGCCAGCAGCGCGGCCGGGGGGCCTGGTCAGCCCCAGCATTTT. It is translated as CASSAAGGPGQPQHF.

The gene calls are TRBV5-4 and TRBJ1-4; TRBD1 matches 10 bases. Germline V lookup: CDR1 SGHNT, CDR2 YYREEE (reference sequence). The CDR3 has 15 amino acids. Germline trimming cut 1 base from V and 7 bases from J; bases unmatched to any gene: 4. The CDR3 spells CASSLPGQGSEKLFF. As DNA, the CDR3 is TGTGCCAGCAGCTTGCCGGGACAGGGGAGTGAAAAACTGTTTTTT. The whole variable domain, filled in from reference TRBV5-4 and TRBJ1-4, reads ETGVTQSPTHLIKTRGQQVTLRCSSQSGHNTVSWYQQALGQGPQFIFQYYREEENGRGNFPPRFSGLQFPNYSSELNVNALELDDSALYLCASSLPGQGSEKLFFGSGTQLSVL.

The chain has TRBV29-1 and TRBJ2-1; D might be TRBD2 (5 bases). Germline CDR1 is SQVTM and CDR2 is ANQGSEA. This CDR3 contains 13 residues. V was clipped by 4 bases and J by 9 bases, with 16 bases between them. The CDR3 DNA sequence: TGCAGCGTTGCGCCGAAGCGGCACGGTGAGCAGTTCTTC. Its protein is CSVAPKRHGEQFF.

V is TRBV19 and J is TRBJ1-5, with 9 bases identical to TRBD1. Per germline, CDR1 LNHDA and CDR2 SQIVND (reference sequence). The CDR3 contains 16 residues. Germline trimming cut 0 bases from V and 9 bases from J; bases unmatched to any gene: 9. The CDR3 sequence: CASSIDRDRALAPQHF. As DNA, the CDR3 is TGTGCCAGTAGTATAGACCGGGACAGGGCCTTGGCGCCCCAGCATTTT.

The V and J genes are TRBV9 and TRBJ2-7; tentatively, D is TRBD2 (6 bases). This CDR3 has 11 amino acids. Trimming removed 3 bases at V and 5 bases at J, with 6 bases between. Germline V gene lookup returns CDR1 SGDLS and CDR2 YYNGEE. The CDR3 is CASSGEDEQYF. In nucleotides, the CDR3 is TGTGCCAGCAGCGGGGAGGACGAGCAGTACTTC.

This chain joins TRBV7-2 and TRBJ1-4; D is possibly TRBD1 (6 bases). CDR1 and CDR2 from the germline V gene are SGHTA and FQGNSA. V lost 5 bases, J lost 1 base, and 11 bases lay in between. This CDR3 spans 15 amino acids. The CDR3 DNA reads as TGTGCCAGCAGCCCCCGGACAGAAACTAATGAAAAACTGTTTTTT. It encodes CASSPRTETNEKLFF.

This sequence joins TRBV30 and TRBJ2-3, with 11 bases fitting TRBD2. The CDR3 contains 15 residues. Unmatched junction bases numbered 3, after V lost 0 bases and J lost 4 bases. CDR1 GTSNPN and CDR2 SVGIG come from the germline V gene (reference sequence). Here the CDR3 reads CAWSVQLAGADTQYF. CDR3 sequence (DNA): TGTGCCTGGAGTGTACAACTAGCGGGAGCAGATACGCAGTATTTT.

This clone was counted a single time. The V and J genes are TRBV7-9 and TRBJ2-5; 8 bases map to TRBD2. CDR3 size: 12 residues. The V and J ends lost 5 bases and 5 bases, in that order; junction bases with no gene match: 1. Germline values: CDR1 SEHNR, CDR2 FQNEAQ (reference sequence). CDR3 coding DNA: TGTGCCAGCAGCGCGGGGGGCGAGACCCAGTACTTC. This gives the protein CASSAGGETQYF.

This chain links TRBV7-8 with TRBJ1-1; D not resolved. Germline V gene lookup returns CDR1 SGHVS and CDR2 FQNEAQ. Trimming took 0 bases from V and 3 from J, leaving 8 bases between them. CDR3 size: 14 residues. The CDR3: CASSLATRYTEAFF. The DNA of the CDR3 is TGTGCCAGCAGCTTAGCCACCCGGTACACTGAAGCTTTCTTT.

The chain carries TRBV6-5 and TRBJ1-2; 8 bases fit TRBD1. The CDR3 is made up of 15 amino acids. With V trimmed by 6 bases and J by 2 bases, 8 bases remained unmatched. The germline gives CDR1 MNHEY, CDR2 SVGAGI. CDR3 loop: CASSYGTGKNYGYTF. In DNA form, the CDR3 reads TGTGCCAGCAGCTACGGGACAGGAAAAAACTATGGCTACACCTTC.

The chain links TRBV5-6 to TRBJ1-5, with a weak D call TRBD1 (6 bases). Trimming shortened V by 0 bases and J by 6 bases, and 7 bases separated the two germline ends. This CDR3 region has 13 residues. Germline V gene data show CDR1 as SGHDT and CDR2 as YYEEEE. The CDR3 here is CASSLDRAQPQHF. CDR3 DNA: TGTGCCAGCAGCTTGGACAGGGCTCAGCCCCAGCATTTT.

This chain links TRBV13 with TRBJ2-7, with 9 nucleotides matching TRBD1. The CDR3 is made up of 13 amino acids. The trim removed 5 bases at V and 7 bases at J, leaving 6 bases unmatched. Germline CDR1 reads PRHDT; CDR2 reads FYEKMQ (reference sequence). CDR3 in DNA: TGTGCCAGCAGCCCCGGGACAGGGCGAGAGCAGTACTTC. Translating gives CASSPGTGREQYF.

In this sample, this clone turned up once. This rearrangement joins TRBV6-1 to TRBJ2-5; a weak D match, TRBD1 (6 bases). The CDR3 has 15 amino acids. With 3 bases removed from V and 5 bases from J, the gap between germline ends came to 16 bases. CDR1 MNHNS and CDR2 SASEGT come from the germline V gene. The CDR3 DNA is TGTGCCAGCAGTGACAGGGGCTGGCCCCAGGAGACCCAGTACTTC. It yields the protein CASSDRGWPQETQYF.

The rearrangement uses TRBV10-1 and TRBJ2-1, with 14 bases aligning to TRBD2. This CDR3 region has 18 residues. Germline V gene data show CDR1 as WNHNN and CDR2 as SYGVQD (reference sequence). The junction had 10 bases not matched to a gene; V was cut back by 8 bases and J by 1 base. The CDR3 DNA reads TGCGCCAGCCTCCCGGGACTAGCGGGAGCAGTATCCTACAATGAGCAGTTCTTC. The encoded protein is CASLPGLAGAVSYNEQFF.

CDR3 protein: CASRPKGAFEAFF. CDR3 sequence (DNA): TGTGCCAGCAGACCAAAGGGGGCCTTTGAAGCTTTCTTT. This chain uses TRBV6-6 with TRBJ1-1, with TRBD1 matching over 7 bases. Per germline, CDR1 MNHNY and CDR2 SVGAGI (reference sequence). Trimming at V came to 6 bases and at J to 7 bases, leaving 8 bases not matched to a gene. CDR3 length: 13 residues.

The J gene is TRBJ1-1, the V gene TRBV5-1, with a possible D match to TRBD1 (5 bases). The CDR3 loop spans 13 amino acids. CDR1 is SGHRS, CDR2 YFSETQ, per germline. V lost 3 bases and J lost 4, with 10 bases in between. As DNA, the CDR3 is TGCGCCAGCAGCTCACAGGTATCCACTGAAGCTTTCTTT. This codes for CASSSQVSTEAFF. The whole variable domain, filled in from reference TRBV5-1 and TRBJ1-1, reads KAGVTQTPRYLIKTRGQQVTLSCSPISGHRSVSWYQQTPGQGLQFLFEYFSETQRNKGNFPGRFSGRQFSNSRSEMNVSTLELGDSALYLCASSSQVSTEAFFGQGTRLTVV.

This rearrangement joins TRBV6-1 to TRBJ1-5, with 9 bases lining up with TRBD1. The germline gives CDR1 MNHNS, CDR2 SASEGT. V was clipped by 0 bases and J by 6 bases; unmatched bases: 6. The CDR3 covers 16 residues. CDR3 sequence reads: CASSEAGTGLGQPQHF. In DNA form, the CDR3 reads TGTGCCAGCAGTGAAGCCGGGACAGGGTTGGGTCAGCCCCAGCATTTT.

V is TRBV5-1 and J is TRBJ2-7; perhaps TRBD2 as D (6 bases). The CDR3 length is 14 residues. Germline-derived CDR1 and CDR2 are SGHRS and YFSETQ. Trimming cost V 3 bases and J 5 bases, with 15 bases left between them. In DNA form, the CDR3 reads TGCGCCAGCAGCTCTAGGGCAGGGAGGAACGAGCAGTACTTC. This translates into CASSSRAGRNEQYF. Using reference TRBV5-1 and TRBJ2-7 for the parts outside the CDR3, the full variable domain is KAGVTQTPRYLIKTRGQQVTLSCSPISGHRSVSWYQQTPGQGLQFLFEYFSETQRNKGNFPGRFSGRQFSNSRSEMNVSTLELGDSALYLCASSSRAGRNEQYFGPGTRLTVT.

The CDR3 sequence: CASRRGYEQYF. The CDR3 DNA reads TGTGCCAGCCGAAGGGGTTACGAGCAGTACTTC. This chain connects TRBV5-8 to TRBJ2-7, with a possible D match to TRBD1 (5 bases). CDR1 is SGHTS and CDR2 is YDEGEE in the germline V gene. The V end lost 7 bases, the J end lost 4 bases, and 9 bases lay between the germline ends. There are 11 residues in the CDR3. The full variable domain, completed using reference TRBV5-8 and TRBJ2-7, is EAGVTQSPTHLIKTRGQQATLRCSPISGHTSVYWYQQALGLGLQFLLWYDEGEERNRGNFPPRFSGRQFPNYSSELNVNALELEDSALYLCASRRGYEQYFGPGTRLTVT.

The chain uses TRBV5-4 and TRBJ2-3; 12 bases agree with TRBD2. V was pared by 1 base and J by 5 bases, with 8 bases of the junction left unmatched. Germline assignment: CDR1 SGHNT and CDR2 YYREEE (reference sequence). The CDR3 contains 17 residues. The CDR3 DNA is TGTGCCAGCAGCTTGAGGGGGACTAGCGGGTTTCTAGATACGCAGTATTTT. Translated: CASSLRGTSGFLDTQYF. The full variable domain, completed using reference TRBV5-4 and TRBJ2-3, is ETGVTQSPTHLIKTRGQQVTLRCSSQSGHNTVSWYQQALGQGPQFIFQYYREEENGRGNFPPRFSGLQFPNYSSELNVNALELDDSALYLCASSLRGTSGFLDTQYFGPGTRLTVL.

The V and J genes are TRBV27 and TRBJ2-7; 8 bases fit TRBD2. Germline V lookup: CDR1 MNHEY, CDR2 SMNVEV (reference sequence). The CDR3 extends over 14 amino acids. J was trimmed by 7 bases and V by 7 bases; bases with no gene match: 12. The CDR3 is CASIPGRGRREQYF. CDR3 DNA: TGTGCCAGCATCCCCGGGAGGGGAAGAAGGGAGCAGTACTTC.

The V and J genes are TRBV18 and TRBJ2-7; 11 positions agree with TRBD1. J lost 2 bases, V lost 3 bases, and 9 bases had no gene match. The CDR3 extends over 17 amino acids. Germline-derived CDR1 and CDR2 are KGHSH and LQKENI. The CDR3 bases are TGTGCCAGCTCACCTATCCACGGGGACAGGGGGACCTACGAGCAGTACTTC. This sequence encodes CASSPIHGDRGTYEQYF.

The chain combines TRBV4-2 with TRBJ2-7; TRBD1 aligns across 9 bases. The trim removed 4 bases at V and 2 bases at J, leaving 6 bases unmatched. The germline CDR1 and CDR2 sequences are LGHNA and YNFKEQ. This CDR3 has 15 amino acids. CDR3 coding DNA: TGTGCCAGCAGCCCGAGAGGGACAGGGCCCTACGAGCAGTACTTC. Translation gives CASSPRGTGPYEQYF.

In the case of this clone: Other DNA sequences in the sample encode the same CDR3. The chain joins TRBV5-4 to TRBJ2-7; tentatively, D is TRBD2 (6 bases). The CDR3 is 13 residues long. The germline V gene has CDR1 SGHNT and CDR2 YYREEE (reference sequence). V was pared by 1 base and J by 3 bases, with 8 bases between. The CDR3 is CASSLRGSYEQYF. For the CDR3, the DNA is TGTGCCAGCAGCTTGCGGGGGAGCTACGAGCAGTACTTC.

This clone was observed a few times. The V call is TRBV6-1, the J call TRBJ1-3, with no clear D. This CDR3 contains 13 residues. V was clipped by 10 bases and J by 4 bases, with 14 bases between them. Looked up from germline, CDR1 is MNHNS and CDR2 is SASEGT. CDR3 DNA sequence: TGTGCCACCGGACTGCACTTGGGAAACACCATATATTTT. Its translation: CATGLHLGNTIYF.

The DNA of the CDR3 is TGTGCCAGCAGCGACAGGGGAAACACCATATATTTT. This sequence encodes CASSDRGNTIYF. The chain employs TRBV6-6 and TRBJ1-3, with a possible D match to TRBD1 (6 bases). The CDR3 is 12 residues long. Trimming removed 6 bases at V and 4 bases at J, with 7 bases between. Germline V lookup: CDR1 MNHNY, CDR2 SVGAGI (reference sequence).

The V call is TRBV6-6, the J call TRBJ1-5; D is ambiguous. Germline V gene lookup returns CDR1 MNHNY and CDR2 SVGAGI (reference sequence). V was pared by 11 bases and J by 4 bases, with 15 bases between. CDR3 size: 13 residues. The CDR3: CACGRSVNQPQHF. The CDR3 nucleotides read TGTGCCTGCGGGAGGAGCGTGAATCAGCCCCAGCATTTT.